The 4 T cell receptor beta chains below were found in one sample sequenced in a study of T cell responses to AZD1222 COVID-19 vaccine. Clones were read by immunoSEQ multiplex PCR, and TCRdb kept only the in-frame ones, dropping some. The sample gives under 150,000 clones, under 95% of which show up once; 4.5% to 5.5% is in the top ten. Source: peripheral blood, taken on day 0 of AZD1222 vaccination. All receptors come from an adult in good health.

The rearrangement uses TRBV6-5 and TRBJ1-3, with D unclear. V was clipped by 6 bases and J by 2 bases, with 14 bases between them. The CDR3 runs to 15 residues. Germline V CDR1 and CDR2: MNHEY, SVGAGI. This chain's CDR3 is CASRPPGSAGNTIYF. The CDR3 region has the DNA TGTGCCAGCAGGCCCCCGGGATCGGCTGGAAACACCATATATTTT.

The chain employs TRBV18 and TRBJ2-7; 9 bases line up with TRBD1. This CDR3 has 15 amino acids. The ends lost 6 bases at V and 5 bases at J; junction bases unmatched: 11. Looked up from germline, CDR1 is KGHSH and CDR2 is LQKENI. CDR3 amino acids: CASSASGTGSDEQYF. The CDR3 DNA is TGTGCCAGCTCCGCCTCCGGGACAGGGAGCGACGAGCAGTACTTC.

CDR3 bases: TGTGCCAGCAGTTTATTTCAAAGGGGCAATGAGCAGTTCTTC. Translated, it gives CASSLFQRGNEQFF. V and J are TRBV6-2 or TRBV6-3 and TRBJ2-1; a weak D match, TRBD1 (5 bases). CDR1 and CDR2 from the germline V gene are MNHEY and SVGEGT. This CDR3 has 14 amino acids. Trimming shortened V by 4 bases and J by 6 bases, and 13 bases separated the two germline ends.

CDR3 amino acids: CASRSRDRGRRETQYF. Here the CDR3 DNA reads TGTGCCAGCAGATCGAGGGACAGGGGGCGGAGAGAGACCCAGTACTTC. The chain is built from TRBV27 and TRBJ2-5, with 12 positions matching TRBD1. This CDR3 is built from 16 residues. From germline, CDR1 is MNHEY and CDR2 SMNVEV (reference sequence). With V trimmed by 6 bases and J by 4 bases, 9 bases remained unmatched.